A single sample gave rise to the 21 T cell receptor beta chains below, sequenced in a study of spatial heterogeneity in lung cancer. The time point denotes: blood at routine non-recurrence follow-up after resection. Unsorted whole RNA samples from tumor, nontumor lung or frozen PBMC were sequenced. TCRdb used MiXCR to reprocess the 5' RACE reads, holding one entry per CDR3 protein. The repertoire includes tens of thousands of distinct CDR3 sequences, around 6.7% of them detected once, and about a third sits in the top ten. The specimen comprised PBMCs, sampled at follow-up. The receptors come from a female donor with early-stage non-small cell lung cancer.

The rearrangement uses TRBV12-3 or TRBV12-4 and TRBJ2-3, with D possibly matching TRBD1 (5 bases). Deletions cut 2 bases from V and 3 bases from J, with 12 bases between. This CDR3 contains 15 residues. The CDR3 protein is CASSLTSRVTDTQYF. CDR3 bases: TGTGCCAGCAGTTTAACAAGCAGGGTTACAGATACGCAGTATTTT.

The sample holds a few counts of this clonotype. In DNA, the CDR3 is TGTGCCAGCTCACCACAGGGCAATGGTGAAGCTTTCTTT. Translation: CASSPQGNGEAFF. V is TRBV18 and J is TRBJ1-1; D is uncertain. V shed 1 base and J shed 7 bases, with 10 bases lying between them. The CDR3 spans 13 residues. Germline V gives CDR1 KGHSH, CDR2 LQKENI.

The chain links TRBV28 to TRBJ2-7; TRBD1 agrees at 11 bases. This CDR3 contains 13 residues. Looked up from germline, CDR1 is MDHEN and CDR2 is SYDVKM. Trimming at V came to 4 bases and at J to 7 bases, leaving 3 bases not matched to a gene. Written as DNA, the CDR3 is TGTGCCAGCAGTTGGACAGGGGGCTATGAGCAGTACTTC. Translating it yields CASSWTGGYEQYF.

In this sample, this clonotype turned up many times. The rearrangement links TRBV7-9 to TRBJ1-1; TRBD1 matches at 7 bases. Germline CDR1 SEHNR, CDR2 FQNEAQ (reference sequence). This CDR3 comprises 14 residues. V lost 2 bases, J lost 8 bases, and 8 bases stayed unmatched. CDR3 coding DNA: TGTGCCAGCAGCTTAAATACAGGGGCAACCGAAGCTTTCTTT. Amino acid sequence: CASSLNTGATEAFF.

This clonotype was counted between two and nine times. The chain links TRBV6-1 to TRBJ1-1, with 7 positions matching TRBD1. After removal of 1 base from V and 7 bases from J, the junction contained 3 bases not matched to a gene. This CDR3 has 13 residues. The V gene's germline CDR1 is MNHNS and CDR2 SASEGT. The CDR3 DNA is TGTGCCAGCAGTGAAGTCAGGGGGGGTGAAGCTTTCTTT. It codes for CASSEVRGGEAFF.

This clonotype was counted ten times or more. The DNA for the CDR3 is TGCGCCAGCAGCCAAGAGAGGGTCCGGGGGACCCAGTACTTC. The encoded protein is CASSQERVRGTQYF. The rearrangement links TRBV4-1 to TRBJ2-5; maybe TRBD2 (5 bases). The V gene lost 0 bases and the J gene lost 7 bases, with 12 bases spanning the gap. The CDR3 extends over 14 amino acids. Germline V gene sequence: CDR1 MGHRA, CDR2 YSYEKL.

This clonotype was detected many times. This chain links TRBV2 with TRBJ2-7, with D unclear. CDR3 size: 13 residues. From germline, CDR1 is SNHLY and CDR2 FYNNEI. With 6 bases removed from V and 3 bases from J, the gap between germline ends came to 12 bases. CDR3 nucleotide sequence: TGTGCCAGCAGCTTTACAGAGTTCTACGAGCAGTACTTC. It translates to CASSFTEFYEQYF.

This clonotype has ten or more counts. The genes are TRBV3-1 and TRBJ2-6; the D gene is possibly TRBD1 (6 bases). The CDR3 covers 19 residues. Germline CDR1 LGHDT, CDR2 YNNKEL (reference sequence). The V gene lost 5 bases and the J gene lost 2 bases, with 22 bases spanning the gap. The CDR3 DNA follows: TGTGCCAGCAGCAGTGCCGGGACATCGAGGACAGCTGGGGCCAACGTCCTGACTTTC. This encodes CASSSAGTSRTAGANVLTF.

The table lists this clonotype with many counts. The V gene is TRBV11-2, the J gene TRBJ2-3; perhaps TRBD2 as D (6 bases). From germline, CDR1 is SGHAT and CDR2 FQNNGV. CDR3 length equals 15 residues. V lost 5 bases, J lost 6 bases, and 18 bases lay in between. The CDR3 region has the DNA TGTGCCAGCAGCCGGAGGATAGCGGTGGGGGATACGCAGTATTTT. Translating gives CASSRRIAVGDTQYF. The whole variable domain, remainder taken from reference TRBV11-2 and TRBJ2-3, is EAGVAQSPRYKIIEKRQSVAFWCNPISGHATLYWYQQILGQGPKLLIQFQNNGVVDDSQLPKDRFSAERLKGVDSTLKIQPAKLEDSAVYLCASSRRIAVGDTQYFGPGTRLTVL.

V usage is TRBV19 and J usage is TRBJ2-3; 7 bases match TRBD1. Unmatched junction bases numbered 10, after V lost 7 bases and J lost 3 bases. The germline CDR1 and CDR2 sequences are LNHDA and SQIVND (reference sequence). The CDR3 is 15 amino acids. The CDR3 sequence is CASNVGGATTDTQYF. As DNA, the CDR3 is TGTGCCAGTAATGTAGGGGGCGCGACAACAGATACGCAGTATTTT.

A note on this clonotype: A much larger clonotype is one base distant, so this may be a read error. This chain links TRBV6-5 with TRBJ2-3; D remains unclear. Germline V lookup: CDR1 MNHEY, CDR2 SVGAGI. CDR3 length: 13 amino acids. The CDR3 region is CASRRGGRDTQCF. DNA for the CDR3: TGTGCCAGCAGAAGAGGTGGGCGAGATACGCAGTGTTTT.

This clonotype appeared a few times. The V gene is TRBV11-2, the J gene TRBJ2-5, with a weak D call TRBD2 (5 bases). Germline-derived CDR1 and CDR2 are SGHAT and FQNNGV. The CDR3 length is 12 residues. The ends were cut back, 4 bases at V and 7 bases at J, with 10 bases in the middle. The CDR3 reads CASSSEGVTQYF. CDR3 DNA sequence: TGTGCCAGCAGCTCCGAGGGCGTGACCCAGTACTTC.

This clonotype has a handful of counts. The gene calls are TRBV20-1 and TRBJ1-1, with 10 bases identical to TRBD1. Germline CDR1 DFQATT, CDR2 SNEGSKA (reference sequence). CDR3 length: 15 amino acids. V shed 3 bases and J 4 bases; nucleotides not matched to a gene: 8. CDR3 amino acids: CSASSGQGPGTEAFF. The CDR3 coding sequence is TGCAGTGCTAGTTCGGGACAGGGGCCGGGCACTGAAGCTTTCTTT.

This clonotype was seen at least ten times. The CDR3 loop is CARLRTFTEAFF. DNA for the CDR3: TGTGCCAGACTGAGGACCTTCACTGAAGCTTTCTTT. This chain links TRBV21-1 with TRBJ1-1. TRBV21-1 is assigned pseudogene status. The CDR3 spans 12 residues.

The chain links TRBV27 to TRBJ1-1; D unresolved. Germline V gene lookup returns CDR1 MNHEY and CDR2 SMNVEV (reference sequence). This CDR3 contains 13 residues. Trimming cost V 10 bases and J 5 bases, with 17 bases left between them. CDR3 protein: CATNTGRGTEAFF. The CDR3 DNA reads as TGTGCCACTAACACGGGCCGAGGGACTGAAGCTTTCTTT.

V and J are TRBV5-1 and TRBJ1-1; 7 nucleotides match TRBD1. Trimming cost V 0 bases and J 6 bases; bases outside gene matches: 5. The CDR3 has 14 amino acids. Germline values: CDR1 SGHRS, CDR2 YFSETQ. CDR3 DNA sequence: TGCGCCAGCAGCTTGGCTCCGACAGGGTCTGAAGCTTTCTTT. Protein sequence: CASSLAPTGSEAFF.

The chain joins TRBV5-4 to TRBJ1-1, with TRBD1 as a possible D gene (5 bases). Trimming stripped 2 bases from V and 0 bases from J, with 14 bases between. CDR1 is SGHNT and CDR2 is YYREEE in the germline V gene (reference sequence). This CDR3 has 16 residues. CDR3 residues: CASSLRQGRLNTEAFF. The CDR3 DNA reads TGTGCCAGCAGCTTACGCCAGGGACGCTTGAACACTGAAGCTTTCTTT. Full variable domain (rest looked up from reference TRBV5-4 and TRBJ1-1): ETGVTQSPTHLIKTRGQQVTLRCSSQSGHNTVSWYQQALGQGPQFIFQYYREEENGRGNFPPRFSGLQFPNYSSELNVNALELDDSALYLCASSLRQGRLNTEAFFGQGTRLTVV.

This clonotype occurred a few times. V usage is TRBV5-1 and J usage is TRBJ1-4; 9 bases are shared with TRBD1. CDR1 is SGHRS, CDR2 YFSETQ, per germline. V trimming: 0 bases; J trimming: 5 bases; junction bases outside the gene matches: 2. CDR3 length: 15 amino acids. The DNA for the CDR3 is TGCGCCAGCAGCTTGGCCGGGACAGGGAATGAAAAACTGTTTTTT. This sequence encodes CASSLAGTGNEKLFF.

There are many counts of this clonotype. J is TRBJ2-5 and V is TRBV7-2; TRBD2 might be the D (7 bases). Trimming cost V 5 bases and J 2 bases, with 18 bases left between them. CDR3 length: 16 amino acids. The V gene's germline CDR1 is SGHTA and CDR2 FQGNSA. CDR3 protein: CASSDTGGWGQETQYF. DNA of the CDR3: TGTGCCAGCAGCGACACGGGGGGCTGGGGGCAAGAGACCCAGTACTTC.

This rearrangement joins TRBV3-1 to TRBJ2-3; no reliable D call. Germline CDR1 is LGHDT and CDR2 is YNNKEL (reference sequence). The CDR3 consists of 15 residues. The germline V and J ends were trimmed by 5 bases and 3 bases, with 15 bases remaining between them. The CDR3 region is CASSSVGRRTDTQYF. CDR3 nucleotides: TGTGCCAGCAGCTCCGTGGGCCGTCGGACAGATACGCAGTATTTT.

This clonotype has a count of ten or more. The chain uses TRBV20-1 and TRBJ2-7, with 12 positions matching TRBD2. This CDR3 is built from 14 residues. Germline V gives CDR1 DFQATT, CDR2 SNEGSKA (reference sequence). The CDR3 coding sequence is TGCGGAGGCCTAGCGGGGGGGCCGATTGGGGAGCAGTACTTC. Protein: CGGLAGGPIGEQYF.